The rows below give T cell receptor beta chains drawn from one sample of a study of shared clonotypes between healthy human individuals. TCRdb's table, derived via immunoSEQ multiplex PCR, lists solely in-frame clones and lacks some. The sample lists 1,400,000 or so clones, roughly 98.5% occurring once. The sample was naive CD4+ T cells sorted from blood. The receptor set was obtained from a man aged 25 to 45 in good health. Each CDR3 is given with its conserved first and last residue. Fields, in order: D gene, V gene, clone size, J gene, CDR3 protein, CDR3 DNA. A D gene is named only where the DNA matches it firmly. Size is omitted from some rows. Given values are once, few, many or a class for expanded clones.

d_gene: TRBD2; v_gene: TRBV18; abundance: -; j_gene: TRBJ2-7; CDR3aa: CASSPPRLAGGPNEQYF; CDR3nt: TGTGCCAGCTCACCACCGAGACTAGCGGGAGGGCCGAACGAGCAGTACTTC
d_gene: -; v_gene: TRBV6-5; abundance: -; j_gene: TRBJ2-2; CDR3aa: CASSYRSEGTGELFF; CDR3nt: TGTGCCAGCAGTTACCGATCTGAGGGAACCGGGGAGCTGTTTTTT
d_gene: TRBD1; v_gene: TRBV5-4; abundance: -; j_gene: TRBJ2-4; CDR3aa: CASSEPGQLAKNIQYF; CDR3nt: TGTGCCAGCAGCGAGCCGGGACAGCTAGCCAAAAACATTCAGTACTTC
d_gene: -; v_gene: TRBV5-6; abundance: -; j_gene: TRBJ1-1; CDR3aa: CASSPRPNTEAFF; CDR3nt: TGTGCCAGCAGTCCTAGACCGAACACTGAAGCTTTCTTT
d_gene: -; v_gene: TRBV18; abundance: -; j_gene: TRBJ2-1; CDR3aa: CASSLTGGGNEQFF; CDR3nt: TGTGCCAGCTCACTAACGGGTGGTGGCAATGAGCAGTTCTTC
d_gene: TRBD1; v_gene: TRBV7-2; abundance: once; j_gene: TRBJ1-4; CDR3aa: CATAPGGLNEKLFF; CDR3nt: TGTGCCACCGCCCCAGGGGGCCTTAATGAAAAACTGTTTTTT
d_gene: TRBD1; v_gene: TRBV20-1; abundance: -; j_gene: TRBJ2-7; CDR3aa: CSASYRGEQYF; CDR3nt: TGCAGTGCTAGTTACAGGGGCGAGCAGTACTTC
d_gene: -; v_gene: TRBV5-5; abundance: -; j_gene: TRBJ2-7; CDR3aa: CASSLDPGSPYEQYF; CDR3nt: TGTGCCAGCAGCTTGGATCCCGGGAGCCCTTACGAGCAGTACTTC
d_gene: -; v_gene: TRBV6-6; abundance: -; j_gene: TRBJ2-7; CDR3aa: CASSVIARQYEQYF; CDR3nt: TGTGCCAGCAGTGTAATAGCGAGACAATACGAGCAGTACTTC
d_gene: -; v_gene: TRBV27; abundance: -; j_gene: TRBJ2-5; CDR3aa: CASSSRALQETQYF; CDR3nt: TGTGCCAGCAGTAGCCGGGCCCTTCAAGAGACCCAGTACTTC
d_gene: -; v_gene: TRBV27; abundance: -; j_gene: TRBJ2-2; CDR3aa: CASSSQGLPTGELFF; CDR3nt: TGTGCCAGCAGTTCCCAGGGACTTCCAACCGGGGAGCTGTTTTTT
d_gene: -; v_gene: TRBV6-5; abundance: -; j_gene: TRBJ1-1; CDR3aa: CASRIVADMNTEAFF; CDR3nt: TGTGCCAGCCGGATAGTCGCCGATATGAACACTGAAGCTTTCTTT
d_gene: TRBD1; v_gene: TRBV18; abundance: -; j_gene: TRBJ2-7; CDR3aa: CASSPLSGQGFYEQYF; CDR3nt: TGTGCCAGCTCACCCCTCTCGGGACAGGGTTTCTACGAGCAGTACTTC
d_gene: -; v_gene: TRBV10-3; abundance: -; j_gene: TRBJ2-3; CDR3aa: CAISERSAGTDTQYF; CDR3nt: TGTGCCATCAGCGAACGCTCGGCGGGCACAGATACGCAGTATTTT
d_gene: -; v_gene: TRBV5-5; abundance: -; j_gene: TRBJ2-7; CDR3aa: CASSLAGAGGYEQYF; CDR3nt: TGTGCCAGCAGCTTGGCTGGGGCAGGCGGGTACGAGCAGTACTTC